This T cell receptor beta chain was obtained from a study of cytomegalovirus exposure and HLA in healthy donors. As for the study in general: An analysis done earlier identified 95 million to 140 million unique TCR beta sequences from around 180 million T cells. An early data release held about 85 million unique TCRs from HLA-typed donors.

Study-level points and caveats: Rarity characterized most TCR sequences, yet some public TCRs appeared in many donors.

Donors sampled were nominally healthy, though unrecorded immune exposures were likely. Regarding this clone: Its antigen is not known.

PCR involved 60 Vbeta and 13 Jbeta primers. The assay was immunoSEQ multiplex PCR, and TCRdb's table has in-frame clones only and misses some. This sample yields just over 60,000 clones, of which more than 70% are seen a single time; roughly 1.4% belongs to the top ten. The germline V gene encodes CDR1 SEHNR and CDR2 FQNEAQ (reference sequence). This CDR3 is 13 amino acids long. The V end lost 6 bases, the J end lost 5 bases, and 14 bases lay between the germline ends. The sample comprised PBMCs. The sequence was collected from a man between 18 and 35 years old in good health and CMV-seronegative. V and J are TRBV7-9 and TRBJ2-7, with TRBD1 as a possible D gene (5 bases). CDR3 sequence (DNA): TGTGCCAGCAGGCCCGTAGGGGATGACGAGCAGTACTTC. It translates to CASRPVGDDEQYF.